The 30 T cell receptor beta chains presented below share a single source sample, sequenced in a study of T cells after yellow fever vaccination. TCRdb redid the calling of the 5' RACE reads with MiXCR, one entry per CDR3 protein. The sample includes 300,000 to 350,000 distinct CDR3 sequences, approximately 4.3% of them seen just once. The sequencing used PBMCs, collected 15 days after the yellow fever booster vaccination. Every receptor here comes from a young man who received the YFV17D yellow fever vaccine.

This clonotype occurred many times. The gene calls are TRBV25-1 and TRBJ2-3; no reliable D call. The V and J ends lost 1 base and 4 bases respectively, with 3 bases between them. This CDR3 comprises 12 residues. Germline CDR1 and CDR2: MGHDK and SYGVNS. The CDR3 sequence: CASSELADTQYF. CDR3 nucleotides: TGTGCCAGCAGTGAATTGGCAGATACGCAGTATTTT.

The chain has TRBV20-1 and TRBJ2-7, with D possibly being TRBD1 or TRBD2 (5 bases each). The V gene lost 0 bases and the J gene lost 2 bases, with 11 bases spanning the gap. CDR1 DFQATT and CDR2 SNEGSKA come from the germline V gene (reference sequence). The CDR3 is 14 amino acids. This chain's CDR3 is CSARDISGPYEQYF. CDR3 coding DNA: TGCAGTGCTAGAGATATCTCGGGGCCCTACGAGCAGTACTTC.

This clonotype was seen only a few times. This sequence joins TRBV2 and TRBJ2-7; D may be TRBD2 (6 bases). The CDR3 is 12 residues long. Germline values: CDR1 SNHLY, CDR2 FYNNEI. Between the trimmed V and J ends, which lost 6 bases and 7 bases, there was a span of 13 bases. CDR3 residues: CASREGMGEQYV. The CDR3, as DNA: TGTGCCAGCAGGGAGGGGATGGGGGAGCAGTACGTC.

The chain joins TRBV27 to TRBJ2-2; D call uncertain. Trimming took off 7 bases at V and 0 bases at J, with 6 bases between the two ends. This CDR3 region has 13 residues. Per germline, CDR1 MNHEY and CDR2 SMNVEV (reference sequence). CDR3 amino acids: CASTITNTGELFF. CDR3 sequence (DNA): TGTGCCAGCACCATCACGAACACCGGGGAGCTGTTTTTT.

This clonotype was detected ten times or more. The V call is TRBV12-3 or TRBV12-4, the J call TRBJ1-1; D may be TRBD1 (5 bases). V was clipped by 6 bases and J by 3 bases, with 14 bases between them. This CDR3 region has 14 residues. The CDR3 DNA is TGTGCCAGCAGCCGAGCGGCGGGGGACACTGAAGCTTTCTTT. Translation gives CASSRAAGDTEAFF.

This clonotype appeared many times. This chain uses TRBV9 with TRBJ2-1; TRBD2 is a possible D gene (6 bases). The germline CDR1 and CDR2 sequences are SGDLS and YYNGEE. Trimming removed 0 bases at V and 7 bases at J, with 11 bases between. This CDR3 has 14 amino acids. The CDR3 is CASSVGTMVNEQFF. DNA for the CDR3: TGTGCCAGCAGCGTAGGGACTATGGTGAATGAGCAGTTCTTC. The entire variable domain, with the rest obtained from reference TRBV9 and TRBJ2-1, is as follows: DSGVTQTPKHLITATGQRVTLRCSPRSGDLSVYWYQQSLDQGLQFLIQYYNGEERAKGNILERFSAQQFPDLHSELNLSSLELGDSALYFCASSVGTMVNEQFFGPGTRLTVL.

This clonotype was counted at least ten times. The chain employs TRBV5-1 and TRBJ2-3, with D possibly matching TRBD2 (7 bases). The CDR3 is 14 residues long. Germline-derived CDR1 and CDR2 are SGHRS and YFSETQ. Between the trimmed V and J ends, which lost 5 bases and 2 bases, there was a span of 12 bases. The CDR3 here is CASRGGPPTDTQYF. DNA for the CDR3: TGCGCCAGCAGGGGGGGGCCCCCCACAGATACGCAGTATTTT.

In this sample, this clonotype turned up many times. CDR3 in amino acids: CSGWGANEKLFF. CDR3 nucleotide sequence: TGCAGTGGGTGGGGAGCTAATGAAAAACTGTTTTTT. The rearrangement joins TRBV20-1 to TRBJ1-4, with D uncertain. Trimming cost V 7 bases and J 3 bases, with 9 bases left between them. Germline V gene data show CDR1 as DFQATT and CDR2 as SNEGSKA (reference sequence). The CDR3 is made up of 12 amino acids.

This clonotype showed up just once. The rearrangement uses TRBV6-2 or TRBV6-3 and TRBJ2-7; a weak D match, TRBD1 (6 bases). Per the germline V gene, CDR1 is MNHEY and CDR2 is SVGEGT. The CDR3 has 12 residues. The V end lost 6 bases, the J end lost 6 bases, and 12 bases lay between the germline ends. CDR3 amino acids: CASSLQGFEQYV. The DNA of the CDR3 is TGTGCCAGCAGCCTACAGGGCTTCGAGCAGTACGTC.

This clonotype occurred a few times. The chain uses TRBV5-1 and TRBJ2-5; TRBD2 aligns across 8 bases. Germline-derived CDR1 and CDR2 are SGHRS and YFSETQ. Trimming cost V 0 bases and J 4 bases; bases outside gene matches: 8. The CDR3 has 16 amino acids. CDR3 in amino acids: CASSLEWRGAGETQYF. For the CDR3, the DNA is TGCGCCAGCAGCTTGGAATGGCGGGGGGCGGGAGAGACCCAGTACTTC.

This clonotype was picked up many times. The chain carries TRBV3-1 and TRBJ2-3; D is unclear. Trimming stripped 2 bases from V and 4 bases from J, with 7 bases between. The CDR3 has 13 amino acids. Germline V gene sequence: CDR1 LGHDT, CDR2 YNNKEL (reference sequence). CDR3 in amino acids: CASSQLEADTQYF. CDR3 coding DNA: TGTGCCAGCAGCCAATTGGAAGCAGATACGCAGTATTTT.

This clonotype has ten or more counts. The chain carries TRBV20-1 and TRBJ2-3; tentative D call: TRBD2 (6 bases). The CDR3 has 13 residues. The germline V gene encodes CDR1 DFQATT and CDR2 SNEGSKA (reference sequence). V was shortened by 3 bases and J by 2 bases, with 9 bases between the two germline ends. The CDR3 region is CSASGGYTDTQYF. As DNA, the CDR3 is TGCAGTGCTAGCGGGGGTTACACAGATACGCAGTATTTT.

This chain joins TRBV2 and TRBJ2-2; the D call may be TRBD1 or TRBD2 (6 bases each). Per the germline V gene, CDR1 is SNHLY and CDR2 is FYNNEI. The CDR3 runs 16 residues. V was pared by 1 base and J by 5 bases, with 14 bases between. In DNA, the CDR3 is TGTGCCAGCAGTGAAGAAGACAAGGGGGGTACCGGGGAGCTGTTTTTT. It codes for CASSEEDKGGTGELFF.

This clonotype was seen at least ten times. J is TRBJ1-1 and V is TRBV5-5; D possibly corresponds to TRBD1 (5 bases). Germline CDR1 and CDR2: SGHKS and YYEKEE (reference sequence). CDR3 length: 14 amino acids. The ends were cut back, 0 bases at V and 4 bases at J, with 10 bases in the middle. The CDR3 is CASSLEGTLTEAFF. The CDR3 DNA reads as TGTGCCAGCAGCTTGGAAGGGACCCTCACTGAAGCTTTCTTT.

The chain recombines TRBV6-5 with TRBJ1-4; D perhaps matches TRBD1 (5 bases). This CDR3 is 16 amino acids long. Per germline, CDR1 MNHEY and CDR2 SVGAGI. Trimming left V 0 bases short and J 2 bases short, with 10 bases between. This chain's CDR3 is CASSYSWGETNEKLFF. The CDR3 nucleotides are TGTGCCAGCAGTTACTCGTGGGGGGAGACTAATGAAAAACTGTTTTTT.

In its sample, this clonotype was seen many times. The chain has TRBV6-1 and TRBJ2-7; D may be TRBD1 or TRBD2 (5 bases each). The CDR3 has 14 amino acids. V was shortened by 5 bases and J by 4 bases, with 15 bases between the two germline ends. Germline V gene data show CDR1 as MNHNS and CDR2 as SASEGT. CDR3 DNA sequence: TGTGCCAGCAGTTCACCGGGACGGAAATACGAGCAGTACTTC. Its protein product is CASSSPGRKYEQYF.

The chain joins TRBV6-5 to TRBJ2-3; the D gene is possibly TRBD1 (5 bases). This CDR3 comprises 15 residues. Per the germline V gene, CDR1 is MNHEY and CDR2 is SVGAGI. The ends were cut back, 3 bases at V and 2 bases at J, with 12 bases in the middle. Here the CDR3 DNA reads TGTGCCAGCAGTTATGGGGCAGGGTCCACAGATACGCAGTATTTT. As protein: CASSYGAGSTDTQYF.

Many counts were recorded for this clonotype. The genes are TRBV5-1 and TRBJ2-3; TRBD1 is a possible D gene (6 bases). CDR3 length: 15 amino acids. Germline V CDR1 and CDR2: SGHRS, YFSETQ. Between the trimmed V and J ends, which lost 4 bases and 0 bases, there was a span of 12 bases. CDR3 sequence reads: CASSQGSSSTDTQYF. The CDR3 DNA follows: TGCGCCAGCAGCCAGGGGTCCTCTAGCACAGATACGCAGTATTTT.

The chain carries TRBV12-2 and TRBJ2-2; no check of the table's D call, TRBD2, against the DNA was made. TRBV12-2 is tagged as a pseudogene. The CDR3 covers 20 residues. The CDR3 region has the DNA TGTGCAAGTCGCTTAGAAGTACCCCGCCACACTGTGGCGAACACCGGGGAGCTGTTTTTT. Its protein product is CASRLEVPRHTVANTGELFF.

The V call is TRBV12-3 or TRBV12-4, the J call TRBJ2-7; tentative D call: TRBD2 (6 bases). There are 13 residues in the CDR3. Trimming stripped 6 bases from V and 6 bases from J, with 15 bases between. The CDR3 DNA reads as TGTGCCAGCAGAGGAGGGCCAGGAGGCGAGCAGTACTTC. Protein product: CASRGGPGGEQYF.

This clonotype was recorded at least ten times. The CDR3: CASSLVPFGYTF. The DNA of the CDR3 is TGTGCCAGCAGCCTCGTCCCCTTTGGCTACACCTTC. The V gene is TRBV7-9, the J gene TRBJ1-2; D remains unclear. CDR3 length: 12 amino acids. The V end was cut by 5 bases, the J end by 7 bases, with 11 bases between. CDR1 is SEHNR, CDR2 FQNEAQ, per germline (reference sequence).

This clonotype was counted a few times. This chain links TRBV20-1 with TRBJ2-7, with 15 bases identical to TRBD2. The CDR3 sequence is 15 residues long. The J segment lost 4 bases and the V segment lost 5 bases, leaving 6 bases of the junction unmatched. Germline CDR1 reads DFQATT; CDR2 reads SNEGSKA (reference sequence). The CDR3 is CSAPRTSGGGYEQYF. DNA for the CDR3: TGCAGTGCTCCGAGGACTAGCGGGGGGGGTTACGAGCAGTACTTC.

This clonotype has a single count. This clone may be a read error of a much larger clone one base away. The CDR3 sequence: CASSRTGYTEALF. The CDR3 DNA is TGCGCCAGCAGCCGGACAGGGTACACTGAAGCTTTATTT. The rearrangement links TRBV5-1 to TRBJ1-1, with 8 bases lining up with TRBD1. Germline assignment: CDR1 SGHRS and CDR2 YFSETQ. CDR3 length: 13 residues.

This sequence joins TRBV14 and TRBJ2-5, with 11 bases identical to TRBD1. The CDR3 covers 19 residues. Trimming removed 3 bases from V and 4 bases from J; junction bases left unmatched: 16. The germline CDR1 and CDR2 sequences are SGHDN and FVKESK. In nucleotides, the CDR3 is TGTGCCAGCAGCCACTACACCTTCTGGACAGGGGGCTCCCGAGAGACCCAGTACTTC. Translating gives CASSHYTFWTGGSRETQYF.

V usage is TRBV29-1 and J usage is TRBJ2-2; D is uncertain. The CDR3 is 14 residues long. The germline V gene encodes CDR1 SQVTM and CDR2 ANQGSEA. Trimming stripped 6 bases from V and 2 bases from J, with 13 bases between. The DNA for the CDR3 is TGCAGCGTAAATCCGGGTCTAAACACCGGGGAGCTGTTTTTT. This sequence encodes CSVNPGLNTGELFF.

This clonotype came up a few times. The CDR3 loop reads CAGRGGSTDTQYF. The CDR3 DNA sequence: TGTGCCGGGAGAGGGGGTAGCACAGATACGCAGTATTTT. This chain joins TRBV11-2 and TRBJ2-3, with a possible D match to TRBD1 (6 bases). CDR1 is SGHAT, CDR2 FQNNGV, per germline. Trimming took off 11 bases at V and 0 bases at J, with 12 bases between the two ends. The CDR3 loop spans 13 amino acids.

The rearrangement links TRBV29-1 to TRBJ2-3, with TRBD1 identical over 10 bases. Germline V gene lookup returns CDR1 SQVTM and CDR2 ANQGSEA. The ends lost 1 base at V and 5 bases at J; junction bases unmatched: 6. The CDR3 sequence is 15 residues long. The CDR3 nucleotides read TGCAGCGTTGAAGGACAGGGGGCGCGCGGAGATACGCAGTATTTT. As protein: CSVEGQGARGDTQYF.

This clonotype was observed at least ten times. This chain connects TRBV4-2 to TRBJ2-4; D is unresolved. Trimming took off 0 bases at V and 11 bases at J, with 17 bases between the two ends. The length of the CDR3 is 15 residues. CDR1 is LGHNA, CDR2 YNFKEQ, per germline. The CDR3 nucleotides read TGTGCCAGCAGCCAAGATGTTGGCTATTCTTCCTTTCAGTACTTC. Translating gives CASSQDVGYSSFQYF.

This clonotype showed up many times. The J gene is TRBJ1-2, the V gene TRBV5-1; the D is unclear. The germline V gene has CDR1 SGHRS and CDR2 YFSETQ. The CDR3 spans 13 residues. The ends were cut back, 0 bases at V and 7 bases at J, with 10 bases in the middle. CDR3 sequence reads: CASSLDQLGGYTF. Written as DNA, the CDR3 is TGCGCCAGCAGCTTGGACCAACTGGGTGGCTACACCTTC.

This clonotype has at least ten counts. The rearrangement joins TRBV9 to TRBJ2-4; 9 bases align to TRBD2. Losses at the gene ends were 2 bases for V and 8 bases for J; bases not matched to a gene: 14. The germline gives CDR1 SGDLS, CDR2 YYNGEE. The CDR3 loop spans 17 amino acids. The CDR3 is CASSVQPAGGPRDIQYF. The CDR3 coding sequence is TGTGCCAGCAGCGTCCAACCGGCGGGGGGGCCGAGGGACATTCAGTACTTC.